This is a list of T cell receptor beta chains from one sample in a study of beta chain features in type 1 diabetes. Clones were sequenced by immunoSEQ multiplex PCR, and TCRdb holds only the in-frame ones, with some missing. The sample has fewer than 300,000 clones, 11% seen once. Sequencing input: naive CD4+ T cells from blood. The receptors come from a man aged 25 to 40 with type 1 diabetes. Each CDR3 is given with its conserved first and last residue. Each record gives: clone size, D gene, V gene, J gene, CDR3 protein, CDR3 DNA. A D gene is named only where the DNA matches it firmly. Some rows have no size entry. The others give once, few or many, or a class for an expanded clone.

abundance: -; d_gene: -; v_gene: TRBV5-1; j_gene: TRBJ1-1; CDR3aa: CASSSMTFPTEAFF; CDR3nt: TGCGCCAGCAGCTCTATGACATTCCCCACTGAAGCTTTCTTT
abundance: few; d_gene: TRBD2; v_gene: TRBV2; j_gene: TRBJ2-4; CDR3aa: CASRRELAVAKNIQYF; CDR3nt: TGTGCCAGCAGACGGGAGCTAGCGGTAGCCAAAAACATTCAGTACTTC
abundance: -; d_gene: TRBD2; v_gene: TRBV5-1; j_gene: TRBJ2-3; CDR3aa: CASSFSGGTDTQYF; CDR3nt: TGCGCCAGCAGCTTCAGCGGGGGAACAGATACGCAGTATTTT
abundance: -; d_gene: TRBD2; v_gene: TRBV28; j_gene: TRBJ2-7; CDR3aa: CASSALLRTSNPYEQYF; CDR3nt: TGTGCCAGCAGTGCTCTACTTCGGACTAGCAACCCCTACGAGCAGTACTTC
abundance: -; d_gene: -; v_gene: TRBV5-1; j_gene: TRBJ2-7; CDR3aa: CASSLTSGGLYEQYF; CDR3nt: TGCGCCAGCAGCTTGACGTCGGGGGGCCTGTACGAGCAGTACTTC
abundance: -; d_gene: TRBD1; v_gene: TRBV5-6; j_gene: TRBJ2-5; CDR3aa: CASSSDRGRQETQYF; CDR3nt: TGTGCCAGCAGCTCGGACAGGGGGCGTCAAGAGACCCAGTACTTC
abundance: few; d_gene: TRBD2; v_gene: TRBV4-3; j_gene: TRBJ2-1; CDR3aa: CASSQGQTSGGENEQFF; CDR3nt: TGCGCCAGCAGCCAAGGCCAGACTAGCGGGGGGGAGAATGAGCAGTTCTTC
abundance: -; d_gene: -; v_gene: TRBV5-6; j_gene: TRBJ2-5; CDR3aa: CAPPRTQYF; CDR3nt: TGTGCCCCCCCCCGTACCCAGTACTTC
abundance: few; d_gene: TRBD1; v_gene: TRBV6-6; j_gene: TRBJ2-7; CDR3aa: CASSLTRQGPYEQYF; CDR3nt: TGTGCCAGCAGTCTTACTCGACAGGGCCCCTACGAGCAGTACTTC
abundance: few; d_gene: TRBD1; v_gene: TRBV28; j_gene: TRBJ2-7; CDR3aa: CASSTPGGRAYEQYF; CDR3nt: TGTGCCAGCAGTACGCCAGGGGGCAGGGCCTACGAGCAGTACTTC
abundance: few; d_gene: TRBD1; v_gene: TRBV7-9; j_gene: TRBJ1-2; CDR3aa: CASSSWTGRGYTF; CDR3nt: TGTGCCAGCAGCTCCTGGACAGGTCGCGGCTACACCTTC
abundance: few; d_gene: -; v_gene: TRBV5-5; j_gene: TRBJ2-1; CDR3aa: CASSSELLLPYNEQFF; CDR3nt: TGTGCCAGCTCTTCGGAGCTCCTACTCCCTTACAATGAGCAGTTCTTC
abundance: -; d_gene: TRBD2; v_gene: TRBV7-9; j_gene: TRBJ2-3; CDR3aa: CASSSRLASTDTQYF; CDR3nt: TGTGCCAGCAGCTCCAGACTAGCGAGCACAGATACGCAGTATTTT
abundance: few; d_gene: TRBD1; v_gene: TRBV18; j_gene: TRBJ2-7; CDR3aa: CASSTPTGTGINEQYF; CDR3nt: TGTGCCAGCTCAACCCCAACCGGGACAGGGATCAACGAGCAGTACTTC
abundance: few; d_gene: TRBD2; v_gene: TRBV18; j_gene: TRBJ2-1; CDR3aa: CASSPRVQLAGAYNEQFF; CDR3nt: TGTGCCAGCTCACCACGGGTACAACTAGCGGGGGCCTACAATGAGCAGTTCTTC
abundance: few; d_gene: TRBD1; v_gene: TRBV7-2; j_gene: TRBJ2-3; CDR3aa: CASSATPGGADTQYF; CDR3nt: TGTGCCAGCAGCGCCACACCAGGGGGCGCAGATACGCAGTATTTT
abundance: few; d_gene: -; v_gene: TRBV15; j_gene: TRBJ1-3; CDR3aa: CATSRDREPGNTIYF; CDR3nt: TGTGCCACCAGCAGAGATCGGGAGCCTGGAAACACCATATATTTT
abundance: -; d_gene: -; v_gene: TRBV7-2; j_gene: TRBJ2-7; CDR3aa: CASSFDMLSYEQYF; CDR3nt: TGTGCCAGCAGCTTTGACATGCTCTCCTACGAGCAGTACTTC
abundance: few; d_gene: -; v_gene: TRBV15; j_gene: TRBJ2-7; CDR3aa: CATSRDQGPYEQYF; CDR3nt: TGTGCCACCAGCAGAGATCAGGGGCCCTACGAGCAGTACTTC
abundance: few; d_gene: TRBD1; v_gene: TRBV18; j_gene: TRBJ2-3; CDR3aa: CASSRPSGTGPTDTQYF; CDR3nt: TGTGCCAGCTCACGTCCTTCCGGGACAGGTCCCACAGATACGCAGTATTTT
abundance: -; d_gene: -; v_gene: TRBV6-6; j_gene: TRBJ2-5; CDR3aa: CASSYGGNQETQYF; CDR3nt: TGTGCCAGCAGTTACGGAGGGAACCAAGAGACCCAGTACTTC
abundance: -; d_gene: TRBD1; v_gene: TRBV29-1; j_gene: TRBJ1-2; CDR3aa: CSVENQGASGYTF; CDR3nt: TGCAGCGTTGAAAATCAGGGGGCCTCTGGCTACACCTTC
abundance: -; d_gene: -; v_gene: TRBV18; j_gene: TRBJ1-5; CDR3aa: CASSPGQGYQPQHF; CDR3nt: TGTGCCAGCTCACCCGGCCAGGGGTATCAGCCCCAGCATTTT
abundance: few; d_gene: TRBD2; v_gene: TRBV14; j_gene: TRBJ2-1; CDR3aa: CASSPLLGGSYNEQFF; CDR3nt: TGTGCCAGCAGCCCGCTACTCGGGGGGTCCTACAATGAGCAGTTCTTC
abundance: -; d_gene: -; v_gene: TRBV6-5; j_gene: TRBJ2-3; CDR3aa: CASRDGGRGTDTQYF; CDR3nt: TGTGCCAGCAGAGATGGTGGGCGGGGCACAGATACGCAGTATTTT
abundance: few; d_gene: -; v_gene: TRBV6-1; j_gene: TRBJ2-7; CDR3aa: CASSPSVLGEQYF; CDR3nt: TGTGCCAGCAGTCCTAGCGTTTTAGGCGAGCAGTACTTC
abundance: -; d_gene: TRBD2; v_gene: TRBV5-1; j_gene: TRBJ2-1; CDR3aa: CASSLGTSGGTEQFF; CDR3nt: TGCGCCAGCAGCTTGGGGACTAGCGGGGGGACTGAGCAGTTCTTC
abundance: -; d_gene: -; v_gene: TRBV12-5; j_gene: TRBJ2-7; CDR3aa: CASGLSVYEQYF; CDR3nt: TGTGCTAGTGGTTTGTCGGTCTACGAGCAGTACTTC
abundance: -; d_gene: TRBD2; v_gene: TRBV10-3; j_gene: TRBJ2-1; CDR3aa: CAISESPAGRYNEQFF; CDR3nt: TGTGCCATCAGTGAGTCCCCAGCGGGGCGGTACAATGAGCAGTTCTTC
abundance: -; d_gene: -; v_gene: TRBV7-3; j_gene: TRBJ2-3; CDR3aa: CASSSNGGSTDTQYF; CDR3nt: TGTGCCAGCAGCTCCAACGGGGGAAGCACAGATACGCAGTATTTT
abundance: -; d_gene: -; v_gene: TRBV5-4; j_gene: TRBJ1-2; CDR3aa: CASSLEGGDYGYTF; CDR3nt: TGTGCCAGCAGCTTGGAAGGGGGTGACTATGGCTACACCTTC
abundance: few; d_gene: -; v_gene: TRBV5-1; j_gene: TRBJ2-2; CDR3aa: CASSLQANTGELFF; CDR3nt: TGCGCCAGCAGCTTGCAGGCCAACACCGGGGAGCTGTTTTTT
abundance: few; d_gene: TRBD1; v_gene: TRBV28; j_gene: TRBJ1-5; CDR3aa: CASSSGGSNQPQHF; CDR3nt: TGTGCCAGCAGTTCAGGGGGTAGCAATCAGCCCCAGCATTTT
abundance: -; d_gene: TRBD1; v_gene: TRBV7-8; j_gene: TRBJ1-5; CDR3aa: CASSYTGGRSNQPQHF; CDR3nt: TGTGCCAGCAGTTATACAGGGGGCAGGAGCAATCAGCCCCAGCATTTT
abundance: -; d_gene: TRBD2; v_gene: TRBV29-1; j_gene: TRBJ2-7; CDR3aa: CSVLTSGGPYEQYF; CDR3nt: TGCAGCGTGCTTACTAGCGGGGGTCCCTACGAGCAGTACTTC
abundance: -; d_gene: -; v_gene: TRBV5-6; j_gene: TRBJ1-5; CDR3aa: CASSWRRDQPQHF; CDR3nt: TGTGCCAGCAGCTGGCGCAGGGATCAGCCCCAGCATTTT
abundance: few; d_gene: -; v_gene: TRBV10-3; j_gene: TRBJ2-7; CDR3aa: CAISEGVAASYEQYF; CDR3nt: TGTGCCATCAGTGAGGGAGTAGCGGCTTCCTACGAGCAGTACTTC
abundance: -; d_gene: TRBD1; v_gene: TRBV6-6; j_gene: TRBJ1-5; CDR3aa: CASSGRDRGSNQPQHF; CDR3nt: TGTGCCAGCAGTGGCCGGGACAGAGGCAGCAATCAGCCCCAGCATTTT
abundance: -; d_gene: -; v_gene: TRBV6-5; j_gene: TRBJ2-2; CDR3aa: CASSSFPAGELFF; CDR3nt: TGTGCCAGCAGTTCCTTTCCAGCCGGGGAGCTGTTTTTT
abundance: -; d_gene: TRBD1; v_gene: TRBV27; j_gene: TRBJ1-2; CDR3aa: CASRPTGNGYTF; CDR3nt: TGTGCCAGCAGGCCGACAGGGAACGGCTACACCTTC
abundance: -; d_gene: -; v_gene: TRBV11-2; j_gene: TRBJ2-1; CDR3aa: CASSLIQAHNEQFF; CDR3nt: TGTGCCAGCAGCTTAATACAGGCACACAATGAGCAGTTCTTC
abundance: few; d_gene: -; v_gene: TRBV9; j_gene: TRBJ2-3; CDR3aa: CASSPPIADTQYF; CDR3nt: TGTGCCAGCAGCCCCCCCATAGCGGATACGCAGTATTTT
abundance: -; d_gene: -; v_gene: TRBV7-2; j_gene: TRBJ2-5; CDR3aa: CASSTGHSQGIQYF; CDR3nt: TGTGCCAGCAGCACCGGACACTCCCAGGGGATCCAGTACTTC
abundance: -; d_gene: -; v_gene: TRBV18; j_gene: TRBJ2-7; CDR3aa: CATSQAGWYEQYF; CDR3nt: TGTGCCACCTCACAGGCAGGGTGGTACGAGCAGTACTTC
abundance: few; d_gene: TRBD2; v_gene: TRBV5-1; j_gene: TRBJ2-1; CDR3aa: CASRQAGGEYNEQFF; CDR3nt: TGCGCCAGCAGGCAGGCGGGGGGCGAGTACAATGAGCAGTTCTTC